The source of this T cell receptor (beta chain) is a study of blood T cell repertoires in COVID-19. About the research overall: T cells, B-cell-depleted T cells, or PBMCs provided the cDNA or gDNA that served as material.

The protocol was immunoSEQ multiplex PCR, while the TCRdb copy is restricted to in-frame clones and leaves out a portion. The table records a few hundred thousand clones, 80% to 90% of them present only once. The CDR3 totals 13 residues. Germline V lookup: CDR1 SNHLY, CDR2 FYNNEI. The V and J ends lost 8 bases and 5 bases respectively, with 15 bases between them. The clonotype comes from a man aged 18 to 30 who had recovered from COVID-19. The chain recombines TRBV2 with TRBJ2-5, with unresolved D. The source material was peripheral blood. The CDR3 DNA sequence: TGTGCCAGCCGCGGTCAGCTAGGTGAGACCCAGTACTTC. Its translation is CASRGQLGETQYF.